The clone carrying this T cell receptor beta chain was seen only once. Its antigen is as yet unknown. This record comes from a study of spatial heterogeneity in lung cancer. Noted time point: sample taken at primary tumor resection. Samples were obtained from some 72 donors, all untreated early-stage non-small cell lung cancer patients. No cell sorting; template was whole RNA from tumor, lung tissue or PBMC. Study conclusions and caveats: Counts that tracked tumor mutation counts were those of expanded intratumoral alpha and beta TCRs. It was estimated that coverage of tumor T cells reached roughly 7% for alpha chains and 13% for beta chains.

The CDR3 length is 13 residues. V gave up 0 bases and J gave up 8 bases, with 11 bases separating them. The germline CDR1 and CDR2 sequences are SGHDT and YYEEEE. TCR cDNA molecules each carried a unique molecular identifier. TCRdb recomputed calls from the 5' RACE reads with MiXCR, one row per CDR3 protein. The sample comprises about 3,300 distinct CDR3 sequences, approximately 12% of which are singletons, and 6.5% to 9.5% rests with the top ten. This sequence joins TRBV5-6 and TRBJ1-1; weak D call: TRBD1 (5 bases). This specimen consisted of lung tumor tissue, obtained at surgery. The source is a male donor with early-stage non-small cell lung cancer. The CDR3 loop reads CASSLVGWTEAFF. For the CDR3, the DNA is TGTGCCAGCAGCTTGGTCGGGTGGACAGAAGCTTTCTTT. Full variable domain (outside the CDR3, taken from reference TRBV5-6 and TRBJ1-1): DAGVTQSPTHLIKTRGQQVTLRCSPKSGHDTVSWYQQALGQGPQFIFQYYEEEERQRGNFPDRFSGHQFPNYSSELNVNALLLGDSALYLCASSLVGWTEAFFGQGTRLTVV.